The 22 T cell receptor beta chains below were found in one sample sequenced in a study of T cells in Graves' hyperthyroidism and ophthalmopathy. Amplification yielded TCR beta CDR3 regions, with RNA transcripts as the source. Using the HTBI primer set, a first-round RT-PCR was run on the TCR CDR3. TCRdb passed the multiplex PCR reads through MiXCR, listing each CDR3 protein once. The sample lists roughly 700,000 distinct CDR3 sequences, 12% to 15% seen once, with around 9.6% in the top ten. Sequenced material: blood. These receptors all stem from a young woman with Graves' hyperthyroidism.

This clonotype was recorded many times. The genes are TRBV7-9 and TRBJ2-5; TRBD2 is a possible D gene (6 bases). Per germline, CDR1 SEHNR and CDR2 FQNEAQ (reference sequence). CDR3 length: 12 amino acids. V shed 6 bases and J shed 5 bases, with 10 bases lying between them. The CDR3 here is CASREGLETQYF. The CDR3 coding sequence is TGTGCCAGCAGGGAGGGCCTTGAGACCCAGTACTTC.

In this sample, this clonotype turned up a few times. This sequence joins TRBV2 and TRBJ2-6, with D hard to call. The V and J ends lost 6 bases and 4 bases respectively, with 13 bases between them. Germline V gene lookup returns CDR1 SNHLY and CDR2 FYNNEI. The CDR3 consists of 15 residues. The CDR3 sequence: CASSPLPRGANVLTF. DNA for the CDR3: TGTGCCAGCAGCCCTTTGCCGCGGGGGGCCAACGTCCTGACTTTC.

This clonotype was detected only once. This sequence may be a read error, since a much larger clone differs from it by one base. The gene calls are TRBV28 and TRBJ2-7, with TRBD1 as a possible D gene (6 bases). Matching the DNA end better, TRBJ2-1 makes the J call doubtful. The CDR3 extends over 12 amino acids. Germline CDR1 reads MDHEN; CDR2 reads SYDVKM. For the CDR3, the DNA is TGTGCCACCTCACAGGGATCCTACGAGCAGTTCTTC. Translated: CATSQGSYEQFF.

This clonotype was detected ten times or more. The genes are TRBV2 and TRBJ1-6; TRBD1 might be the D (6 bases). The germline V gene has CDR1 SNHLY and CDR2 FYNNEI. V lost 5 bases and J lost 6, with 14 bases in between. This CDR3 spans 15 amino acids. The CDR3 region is CASSKSRTANSPLHF. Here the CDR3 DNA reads TGTGCCAGCAGTAAGTCCAGGACAGCTAATTCACCCCTCCACTTT.

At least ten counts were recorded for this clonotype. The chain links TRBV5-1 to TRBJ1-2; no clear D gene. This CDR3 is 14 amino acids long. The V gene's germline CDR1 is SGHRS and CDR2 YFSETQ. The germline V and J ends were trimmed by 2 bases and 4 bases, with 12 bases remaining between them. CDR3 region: CASSFGRRSYGYTF. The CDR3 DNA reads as TGCGCCAGCAGCTTTGGGCGGAGAAGCTATGGCTACACCTTC.

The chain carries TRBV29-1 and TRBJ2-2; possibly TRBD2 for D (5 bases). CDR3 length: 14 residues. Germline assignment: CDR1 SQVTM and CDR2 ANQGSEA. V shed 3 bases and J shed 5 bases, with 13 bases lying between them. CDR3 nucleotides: TGCAGCGTTGACCTGGGAGAGTGGACCGGGGAGCTGTTTTTT. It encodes CSVDLGEWTGELFF.

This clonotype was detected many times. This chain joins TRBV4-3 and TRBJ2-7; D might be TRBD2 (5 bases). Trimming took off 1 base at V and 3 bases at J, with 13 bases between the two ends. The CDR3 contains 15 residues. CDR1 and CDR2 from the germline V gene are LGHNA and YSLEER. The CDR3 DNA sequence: TGCGCCAGCAGCCAAGGAACACAAGGGAGCTACGAGCAGTACTTC. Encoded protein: CASSQGTQGSYEQYF.

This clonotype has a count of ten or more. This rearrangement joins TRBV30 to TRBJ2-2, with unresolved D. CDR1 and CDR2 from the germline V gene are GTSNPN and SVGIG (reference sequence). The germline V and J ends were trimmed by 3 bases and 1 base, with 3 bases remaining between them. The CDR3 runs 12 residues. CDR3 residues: CAWSLNTGELFF. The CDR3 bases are TGTGCCTGGAGCCTGAACACCGGGGAGCTGTTTTTT.

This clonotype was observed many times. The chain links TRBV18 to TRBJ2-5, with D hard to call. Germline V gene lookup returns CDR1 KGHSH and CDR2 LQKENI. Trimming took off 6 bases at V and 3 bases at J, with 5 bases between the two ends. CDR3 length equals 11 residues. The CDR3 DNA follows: TGTGCCAGCTCCCACGAAGAGACCCAGTACTTC. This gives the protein CASSHEETQYF. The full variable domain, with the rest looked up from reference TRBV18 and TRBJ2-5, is NAGVMQNPRHLVRRRGQEARLRCSPMKGHSHVYWYRQLPEEGLKFMVYLQKENIIDESGMPKERFSAEFPKEGPSILRIQQVVRGDSAAYFCASSHEETQYFGPGTRLLVL.

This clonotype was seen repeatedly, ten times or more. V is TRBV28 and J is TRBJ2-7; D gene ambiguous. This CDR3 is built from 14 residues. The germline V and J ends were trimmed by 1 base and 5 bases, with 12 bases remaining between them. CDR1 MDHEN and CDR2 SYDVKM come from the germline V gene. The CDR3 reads CASSLYEARDEQYF. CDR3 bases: TGTGCCAGCAGTTTATACGAAGCTAGGGACGAGCAGTACTTC. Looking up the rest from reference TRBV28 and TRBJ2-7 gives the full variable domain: DVKVTQSSRYLVKRTGEKVFLECVQDMDHENMFWYRQDPGLGLRLIYFSYDVKMKEKGDIPEGYSVSREKKERFSLILESASTNQTSMYLCASSLYEARDEQYFGPGTRLTVT.

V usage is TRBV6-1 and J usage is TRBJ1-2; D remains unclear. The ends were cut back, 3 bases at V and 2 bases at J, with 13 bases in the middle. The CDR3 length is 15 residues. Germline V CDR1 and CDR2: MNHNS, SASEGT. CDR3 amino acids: CASSEVWSNNYGYTF. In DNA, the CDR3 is TGTGCCAGCAGTGAGGTCTGGTCAAACAACTATGGCTACACCTTC.

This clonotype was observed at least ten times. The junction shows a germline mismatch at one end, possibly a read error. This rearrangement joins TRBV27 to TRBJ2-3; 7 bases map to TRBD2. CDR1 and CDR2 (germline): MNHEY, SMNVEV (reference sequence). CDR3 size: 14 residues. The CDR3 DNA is TGTGCGAGCAGGGCTAGCGGAAACACAGATACGCAGTATTTT. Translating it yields CASRASGNTDTQYF.

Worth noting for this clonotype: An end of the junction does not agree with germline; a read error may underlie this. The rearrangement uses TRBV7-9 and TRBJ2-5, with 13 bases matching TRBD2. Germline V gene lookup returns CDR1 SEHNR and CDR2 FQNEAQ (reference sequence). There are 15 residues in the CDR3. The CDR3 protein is CASSLGTSGIETQYF. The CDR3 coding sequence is TGTGCCAGCAGTTTAGGGACTAGCGGGATTGAGACCCAGTACTTC.

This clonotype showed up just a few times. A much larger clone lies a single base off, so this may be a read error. The CDR3 loop reads CASSYAGTSYEQYF. The CDR3 nucleotides are TGTGCCAGCAGTTACGCCGGGACCTCCTACGAGCAGTACTTC. V is TRBV6-5 and J is TRBJ2-7, with D perhaps given as TRBD1 or TRBD2 (5 bases each). CDR1 and CDR2 (germline): MNHEY, SVGAGI. The V and J ends lost 2 bases and 0 bases respectively, with 8 bases between them. This CDR3 is built from 14 residues.

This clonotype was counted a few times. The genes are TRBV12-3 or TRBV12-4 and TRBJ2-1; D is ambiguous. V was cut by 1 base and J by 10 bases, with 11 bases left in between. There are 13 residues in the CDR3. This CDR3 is CASSLDYWIEQFF. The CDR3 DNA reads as TGTGCCAGCAGTTTAGATTATTGGATCGAGCAGTTCTTC.

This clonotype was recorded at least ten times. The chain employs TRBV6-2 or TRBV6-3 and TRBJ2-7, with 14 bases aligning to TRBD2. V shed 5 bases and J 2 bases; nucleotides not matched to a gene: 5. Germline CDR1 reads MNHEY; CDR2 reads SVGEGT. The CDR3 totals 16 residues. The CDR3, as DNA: TGTGCCAGCAGTGAGACTAGCGGGAGGGCTCCCTACGAGCAGTACTTC. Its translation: CASSETSGRAPYEQYF.

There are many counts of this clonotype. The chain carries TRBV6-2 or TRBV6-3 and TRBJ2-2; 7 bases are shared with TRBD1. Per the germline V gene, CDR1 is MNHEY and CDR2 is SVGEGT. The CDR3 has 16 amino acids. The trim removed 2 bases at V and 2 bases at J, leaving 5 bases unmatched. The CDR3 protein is CASSYRRDRNTGELFF. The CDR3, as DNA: TGTGCCAGCAGTTACCGCCGGGACAGAAACACCGGGGAGCTGTTTTTT.

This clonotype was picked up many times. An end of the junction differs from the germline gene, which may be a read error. CDR3 sequence reads: CASSQGQGSYEQYF. In DNA form, the CDR3 reads TGTGCCAGCTCTCAAGGACAGGGATCCTACGAGCAGTACTTC. The V gene is TRBV4-1, the J gene TRBJ2-7; 8 nucleotides match TRBD1. CDR3 size: 14 residues. Per germline, CDR1 MGHRA and CDR2 YSYEKL.

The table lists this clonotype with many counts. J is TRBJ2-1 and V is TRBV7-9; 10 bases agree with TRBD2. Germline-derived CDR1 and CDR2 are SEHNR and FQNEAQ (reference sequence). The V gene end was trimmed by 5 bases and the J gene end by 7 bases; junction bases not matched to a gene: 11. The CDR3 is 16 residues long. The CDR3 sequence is CASSPGSGRAWNEQFF. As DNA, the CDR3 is TGTGCCAGCAGCCCCGGGAGCGGGAGGGCCTGGAATGAGCAGTTCTTC.

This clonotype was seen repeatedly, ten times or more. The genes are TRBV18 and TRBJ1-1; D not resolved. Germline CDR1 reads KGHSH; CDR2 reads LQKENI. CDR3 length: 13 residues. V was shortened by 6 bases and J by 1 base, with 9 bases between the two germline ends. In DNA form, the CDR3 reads TGTGCCAGCTCGTCTACTTCGAACACTGAAGCTTTCTTT. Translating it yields CASSSTSNTEAFF.

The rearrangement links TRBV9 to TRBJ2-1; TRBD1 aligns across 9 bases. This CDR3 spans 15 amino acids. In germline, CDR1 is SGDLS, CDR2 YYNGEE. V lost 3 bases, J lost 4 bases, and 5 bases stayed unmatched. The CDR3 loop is CASSARQGGYNEQFF. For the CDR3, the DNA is TGTGCCAGCAGCGCGAGACAGGGGGGGTACAATGAGCAGTTCTTC.

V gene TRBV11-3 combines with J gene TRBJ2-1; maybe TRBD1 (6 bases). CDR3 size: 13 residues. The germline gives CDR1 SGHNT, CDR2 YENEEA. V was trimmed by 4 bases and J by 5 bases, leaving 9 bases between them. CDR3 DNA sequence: TGTGCCAGCAGCTCCACAGGGAACAATGAGCAGTTCTTC. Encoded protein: CASSSTGNNEQFF.